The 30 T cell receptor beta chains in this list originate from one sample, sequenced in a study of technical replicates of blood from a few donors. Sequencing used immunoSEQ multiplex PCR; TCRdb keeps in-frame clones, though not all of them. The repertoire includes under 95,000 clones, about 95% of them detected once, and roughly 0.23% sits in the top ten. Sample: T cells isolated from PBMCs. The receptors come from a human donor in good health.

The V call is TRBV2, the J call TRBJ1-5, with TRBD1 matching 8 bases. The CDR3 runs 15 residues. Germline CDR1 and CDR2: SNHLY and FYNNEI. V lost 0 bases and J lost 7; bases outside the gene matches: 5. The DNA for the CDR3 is TGTGCCAGCAGTGAAGCTCCGACAGGGGTCCAGCCCCAGCATTTT. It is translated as CASSEAPTGVQPQHF.

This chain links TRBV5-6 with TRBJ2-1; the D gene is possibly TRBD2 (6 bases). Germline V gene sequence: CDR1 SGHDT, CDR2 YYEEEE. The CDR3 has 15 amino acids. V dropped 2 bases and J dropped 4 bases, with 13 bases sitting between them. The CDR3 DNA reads TGTGCCAGCAGCTTTGTCGCTAGCGTTTACAATGAGCAGTTCTTC. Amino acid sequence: CASSFVASVYNEQFF.

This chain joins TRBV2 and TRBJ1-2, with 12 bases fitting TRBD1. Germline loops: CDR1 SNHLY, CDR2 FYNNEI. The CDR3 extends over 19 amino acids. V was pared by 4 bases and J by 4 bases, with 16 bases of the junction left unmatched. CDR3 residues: CASSVKGQGAFTRRYGYTF. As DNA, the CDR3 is TGTGCCAGCAGTGTGAAGGGACAGGGGGCTTTCACCCGCCGCTATGGCTACACCTTC.

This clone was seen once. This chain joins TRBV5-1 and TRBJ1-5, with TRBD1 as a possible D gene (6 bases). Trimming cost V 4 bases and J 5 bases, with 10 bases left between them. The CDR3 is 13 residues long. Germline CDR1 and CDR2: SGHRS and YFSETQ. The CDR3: CASSLDSHQPQHF. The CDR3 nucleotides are TGCGCCAGCAGCCTGGACAGCCATCAGCCCCAGCATTTT.

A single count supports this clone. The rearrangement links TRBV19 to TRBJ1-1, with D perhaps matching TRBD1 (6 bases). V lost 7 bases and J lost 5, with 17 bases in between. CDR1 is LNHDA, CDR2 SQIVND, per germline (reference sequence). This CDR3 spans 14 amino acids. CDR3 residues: CASTTQGRGTEAFF. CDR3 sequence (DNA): TGTGCCAGTACTACACAGGGACGGGGAACTGAAGCTTTCTTT.

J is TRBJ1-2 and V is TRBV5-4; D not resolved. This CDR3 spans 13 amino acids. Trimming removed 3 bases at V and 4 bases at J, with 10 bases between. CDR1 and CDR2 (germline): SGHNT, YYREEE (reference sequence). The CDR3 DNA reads TGTGCCAGCAGCTCTCAGATCTCCTATGGCTACACCTTC. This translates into CASSSQISYGYTF.

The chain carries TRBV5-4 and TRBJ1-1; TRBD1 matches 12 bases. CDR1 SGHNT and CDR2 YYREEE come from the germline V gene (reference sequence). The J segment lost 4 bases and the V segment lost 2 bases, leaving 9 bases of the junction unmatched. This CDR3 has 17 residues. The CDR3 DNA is TGTGCCAGCAGCTTAACCGGGACAGGGGGCCTTGGCACTGAAGCTTTCTTT. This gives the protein CASSLTGTGGLGTEAFF.

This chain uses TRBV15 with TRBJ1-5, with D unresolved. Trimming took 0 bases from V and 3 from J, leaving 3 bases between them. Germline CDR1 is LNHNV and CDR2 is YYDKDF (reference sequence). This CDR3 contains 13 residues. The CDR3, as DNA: TGTGCCACCAGCAGAGATCTCAATCAGCCCCAGCATTTT. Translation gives CATSRDLNQPQHF.

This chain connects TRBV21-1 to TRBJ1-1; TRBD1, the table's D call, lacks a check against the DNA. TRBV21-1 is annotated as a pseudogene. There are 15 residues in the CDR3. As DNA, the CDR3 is TGTGCCAGCAGCAAAGGCGGGACAGTGAACACTGAAGCTTTCTTT. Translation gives CASSKGGTVNTEAFF.

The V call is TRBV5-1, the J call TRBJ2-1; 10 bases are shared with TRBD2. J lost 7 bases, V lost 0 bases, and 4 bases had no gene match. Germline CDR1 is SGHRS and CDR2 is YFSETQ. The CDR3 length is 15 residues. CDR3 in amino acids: CASSLASGGPNEQFF. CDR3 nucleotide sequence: TGCGCCAGCAGCTTGGCTAGCGGGGGACCAAATGAGCAGTTCTTC.

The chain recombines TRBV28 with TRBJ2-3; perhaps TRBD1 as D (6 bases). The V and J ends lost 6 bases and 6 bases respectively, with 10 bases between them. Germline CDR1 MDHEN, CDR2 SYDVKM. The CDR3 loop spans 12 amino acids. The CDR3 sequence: CASRPDRDTQYF. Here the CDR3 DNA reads TGTGCCAGCAGACCCGACAGGGATACGCAGTATTTT.

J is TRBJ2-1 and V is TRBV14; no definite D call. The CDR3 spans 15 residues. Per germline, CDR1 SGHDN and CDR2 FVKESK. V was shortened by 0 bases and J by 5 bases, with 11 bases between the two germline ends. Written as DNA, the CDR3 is TGTGCCAGCAGCCAAGAACCTAGGCCACACAATGAGCAGTTCTTC. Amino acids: CASSQEPRPHNEQFF.

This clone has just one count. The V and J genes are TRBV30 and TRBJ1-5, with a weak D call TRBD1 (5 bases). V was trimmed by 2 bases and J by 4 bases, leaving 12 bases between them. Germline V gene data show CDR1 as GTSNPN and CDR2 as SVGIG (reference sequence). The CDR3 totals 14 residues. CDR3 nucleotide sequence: TGTGCCTGGAGTCCCGACAGCGTAAATCAGCCCCAGCATTTT. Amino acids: CAWSPDSVNQPQHF.

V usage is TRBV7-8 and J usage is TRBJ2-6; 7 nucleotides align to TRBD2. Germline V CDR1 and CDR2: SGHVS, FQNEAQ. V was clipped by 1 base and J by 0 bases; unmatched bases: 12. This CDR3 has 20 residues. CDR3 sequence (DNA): TGTGCCAGCAGCTTAGAAAGACTAGCCTTGAACAGCTCTGGGGCCAACGTCCTGACTTTC. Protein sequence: CASSLERLALNSSGANVLTF.

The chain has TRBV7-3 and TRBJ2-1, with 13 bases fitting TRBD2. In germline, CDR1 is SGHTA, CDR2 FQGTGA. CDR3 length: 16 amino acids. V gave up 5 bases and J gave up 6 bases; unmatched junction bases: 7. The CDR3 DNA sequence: TGTGCCAGCAGCCTGTCAGGGACTAGCGGGGTCAATGAGCAGTTCTTC. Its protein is CASSLSGTSGVNEQFF.

This CDR3 reads CASGLGGTGGWGAQHF. As DNA, the CDR3 is TGTGCTAGTGGTTTGGGTGGGACAGGGGGTTGGGGGGCCCAGCATTTT. This rearrangement joins TRBV12-5 to TRBJ1-5, with 11 bases lining up with TRBD1. The CDR3 has 16 amino acids. V trimming: 1 base; J trimming: 11 bases; junction bases outside the gene matches: 10. CDR1 and CDR2 (germline): LGHNT, FRNRAP.

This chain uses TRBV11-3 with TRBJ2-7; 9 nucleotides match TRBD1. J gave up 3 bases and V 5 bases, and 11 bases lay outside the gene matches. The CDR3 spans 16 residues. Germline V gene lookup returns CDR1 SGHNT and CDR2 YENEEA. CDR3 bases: TGTGCCAGCAGCCCTCCCGCGGGACAGGGAAACTACGAGCAGTACTTC. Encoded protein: CASSPPAGQGNYEQYF.

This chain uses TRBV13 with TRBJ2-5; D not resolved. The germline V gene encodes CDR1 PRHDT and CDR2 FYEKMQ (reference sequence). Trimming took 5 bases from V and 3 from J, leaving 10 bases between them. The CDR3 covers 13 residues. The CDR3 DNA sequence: TGTGCCAGCAGCATCAGTATGGAAGAGACCCAGTACTTC. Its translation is CASSISMEETQYF.

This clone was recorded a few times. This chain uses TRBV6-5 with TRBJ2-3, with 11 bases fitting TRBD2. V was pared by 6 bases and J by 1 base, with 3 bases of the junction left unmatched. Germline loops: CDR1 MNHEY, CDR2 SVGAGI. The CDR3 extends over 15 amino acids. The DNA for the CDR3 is TGTGCCAGCAGGTCGGGACTAGCGGGCACAGATACGCAGTATTTT. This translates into CASRSGLAGTDTQYF.

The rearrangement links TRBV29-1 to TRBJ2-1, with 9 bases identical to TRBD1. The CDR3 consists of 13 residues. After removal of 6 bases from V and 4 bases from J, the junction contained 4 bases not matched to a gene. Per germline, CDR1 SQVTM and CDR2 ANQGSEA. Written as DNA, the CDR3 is TGCAGCGTCCGGGACAGGGATTACAATGAGCAGTTCTTC. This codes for CSVRDRDYNEQFF.

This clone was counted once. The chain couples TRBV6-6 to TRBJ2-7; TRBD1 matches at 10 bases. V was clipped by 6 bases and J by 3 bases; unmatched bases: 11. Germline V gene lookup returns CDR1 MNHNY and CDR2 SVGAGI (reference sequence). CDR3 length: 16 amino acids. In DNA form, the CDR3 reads TGTGCCAGCAGCCCGGACAGGGGGAAGTCCATCTACGAGCAGTACTTC. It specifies CASSPDRGKSIYEQYF.

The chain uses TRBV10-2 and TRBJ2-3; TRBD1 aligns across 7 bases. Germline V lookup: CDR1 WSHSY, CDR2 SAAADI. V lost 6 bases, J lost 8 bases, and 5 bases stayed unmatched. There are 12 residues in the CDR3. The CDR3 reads CASSTGDVTQYF. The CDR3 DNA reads TGCGCCAGCAGCACAGGGGATGTTACGCAGTATTTT.

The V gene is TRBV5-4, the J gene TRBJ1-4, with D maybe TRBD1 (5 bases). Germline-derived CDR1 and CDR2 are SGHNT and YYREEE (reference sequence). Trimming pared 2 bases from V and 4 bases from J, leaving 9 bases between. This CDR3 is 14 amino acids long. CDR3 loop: CASSFDSDNEKLFF. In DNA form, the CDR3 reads TGTGCCAGCAGCTTTGACAGTGATAATGAAAAACTGTTTTTT.

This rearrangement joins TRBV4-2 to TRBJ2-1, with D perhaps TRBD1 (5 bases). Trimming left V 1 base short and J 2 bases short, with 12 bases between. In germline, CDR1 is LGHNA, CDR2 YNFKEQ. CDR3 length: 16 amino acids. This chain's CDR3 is CASSQVRVSTYNEQFF. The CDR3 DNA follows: TGTGCCAGCAGCCAAGTCAGGGTGTCCACCTACAATGAGCAGTTCTTC.

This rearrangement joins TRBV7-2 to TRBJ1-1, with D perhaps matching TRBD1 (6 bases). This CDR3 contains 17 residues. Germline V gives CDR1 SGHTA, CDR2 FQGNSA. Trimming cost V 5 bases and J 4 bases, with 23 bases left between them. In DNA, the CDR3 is TGTGCCAGCAGCCCCTGGCCAGCAGGGGAAGGGGGCACTGAAGCTTTCTTT. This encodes CASSPWPAGEGGTEAFF.

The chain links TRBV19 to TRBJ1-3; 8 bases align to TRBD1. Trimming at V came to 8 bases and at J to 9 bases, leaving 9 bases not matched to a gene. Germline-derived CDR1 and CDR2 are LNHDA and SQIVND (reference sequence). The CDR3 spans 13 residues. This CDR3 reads CASSDRGGFTIYF. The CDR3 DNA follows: TGTGCCAGTTCAGACAGGGGCGGATTCACCATATATTTT.

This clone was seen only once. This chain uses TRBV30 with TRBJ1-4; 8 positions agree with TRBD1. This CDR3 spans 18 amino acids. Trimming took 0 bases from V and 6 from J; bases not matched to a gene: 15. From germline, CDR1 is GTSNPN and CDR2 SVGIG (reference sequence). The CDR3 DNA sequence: TGTGCCTGGAGTGTCCACGCCCATAACAGGGGGTTTCATGAAAAACTGTTTTTT. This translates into CAWSVHAHNRGFHEKLFF.

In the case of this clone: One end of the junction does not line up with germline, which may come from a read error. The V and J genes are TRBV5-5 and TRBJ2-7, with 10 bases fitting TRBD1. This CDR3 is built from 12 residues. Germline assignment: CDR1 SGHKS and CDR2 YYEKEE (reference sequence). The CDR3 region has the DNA TGTGCCAGCAGCTTTGACGCCGGGACAGGGGTCTTC. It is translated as CASSFDAGTGVF.

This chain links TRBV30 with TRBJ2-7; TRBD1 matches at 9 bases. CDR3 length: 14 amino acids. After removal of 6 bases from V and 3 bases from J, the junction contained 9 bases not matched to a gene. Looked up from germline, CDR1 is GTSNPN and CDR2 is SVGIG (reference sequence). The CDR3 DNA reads TGTGCCTGTCACCGGGACAGGGACTTCTACGAGCAGTACTTC. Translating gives CACHRDRDFYEQYF.

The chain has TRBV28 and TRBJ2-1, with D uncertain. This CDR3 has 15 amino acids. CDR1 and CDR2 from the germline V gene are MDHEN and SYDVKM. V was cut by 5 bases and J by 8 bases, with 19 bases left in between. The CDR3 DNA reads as TGTGCCAGCAGTCAAAGACAAAAGGCATTCTATGAGCAGTTCTTC. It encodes CASSQRQKAFYEQFF.